These T cell receptor beta chains were read from a single sample in a study of CD8 T cells in Susac syndrome. In TCRdb, the immunoSEQ multiplex PCR reads were re-called with MiXCR into one record per CDR3 protein. The repertoire holds some 180,000 distinct CDR3 sequences, with about 94% as singletons. Sample: CD4+ T cells from PBMCs. The receptor set was obtained from a human donor with Susac syndrome. CDR3s include the opening cysteine and the closing phenylalanine or tryptophan. The D gene is left open where the match is weak. The size field is filled for only some rows; it gives once, few, many or a size class.

J,size,V,D,DNA,CDR3
TRBJ2-7,NA,TRBV28,TRBD1,TGTGCCAGCAGTCCCACAGGGGGCGGCTCCTACGAGCAGTACTTC,CASSPTGGGSYEQYF
TRBJ2-3,NA,TRBV3-1,TRBD2,TGTGCCAGCAGCCGCGGCCGGACTAGCGGGAGGAGCACAGATACGCAGTATTTT,CASSRGRTSGRSTDTQYF
TRBJ2-7,NA,TRBV7-9,TRBD1,TGTGCCAGCAGCGGACAGGGGGCGAGGTTCGTCTACGAGCAGTACTTC,CASSGQGARFVYEQYF
TRBJ1-4,NA,TRBV2,TRBD1,TGTGCCAGCACCGAACAGGGGGCGAGTGAAAAACTGTTTTTT,CASTEQGASEKLFF
TRBJ2-7,NA,TRBV3-1,TRBD1,TGTGCCAGCAGCCAAGGACAGGGGGCCCACGAGCAGTACTTC,CASSQGQGAHEQYF
TRBJ2-1,NA,TRBV20-1,TRBD2,TGCAGTGCTAGCCCGATCGGACTAGCCGACTACAATGAGCAGTTCTTC,CSASPIGLADYNEQFF
TRBJ2-7,NA,TRBV6-6,TRBD1,TGTGCCAGCACAAGCCGGGACAGGGACAGCGAGCAGTACTTC,CASTSRDRDSEQYF
TRBJ1-1,NA,TRBV6-2/TRBV6-3,NA,TGTGCCAGCAGTTACGGCGGCAGGGTGACTGAAGCTTTCTTT,CASSYGGRVTEAFF
TRBJ2-4,NA,TRBV23-1,NA,TGCGCCAGCACTAAGTTAGGGGTAAACATTCAGTACTTC,CASTKLGVNIQYF
TRBJ1-5,NA,TRBV20-1,NA,TGCAGTGCCACACAGGGTAGCAATCAGCCCCAGCATTTT,CSATQGSNQPQHF
TRBJ2-5,NA,TRBV30,TRBD2,TGTGCCTGGAGTGCCCCGAGCGGGAGGAACCAAGAGACCCAGTACTTC,CAWSAPSGRNQETQYF
TRBJ1-5,NA,TRBV4-1,NA,TGCGCCAGCAGCCGAACACAGCAAAATCAGCCCCAGCATTTT,CASSRTQQNQPQHF
TRBJ1-2,NA,TRBV29-1,TRBD1,TGCAGCGTTCTTTCTGGGACAGGCCAACCAGGGGGCTACACCTTC,CSVLSGTGQPGGYTF
TRBJ2-1,once,TRBV25-1,NA,TGTGCCAGCAGTCACCCCCTCTCCTACAATGAGCAGTTCTTC,CASSHPLSYNEQFF
TRBJ2-7,NA,TRBV7-9,NA,TGTGCCAGCAGCTTTGGGGCGGATACCTACGAGCAGTACTTC,CASSFGADTYEQYF
TRBJ2-7,NA,TRBV7-9,NA,TGTGCCAGCAGCCCAACAGATAAAATCTCCTACGAGCAGTACTTC,CASSPTDKISYEQYF
TRBJ1-1,few,TRBV2,NA,TGTGCCAGCAGTCTGGGGGAAATGAACACTGAAGCTTTCTTT,CASSLGEMNTEAFF
TRBJ2-1,NA,TRBV20-1,NA,TGCAGTGCTAGCTCTCCGGGATTCCCTTTTAACAATGAGCAGTTCTTC,CSASSPGFPFNNEQFF
TRBJ2-7,NA,TRBV7-2,NA,TGTGCCAGCAGCCCCACGATAAACTACGAGCAGTACTTC,CASSPTINYEQYF
TRBJ1-2,NA,TRBV21-1,NA,TGTGCCAGCAGCAAAGAGAACCCAGGGGGCAAGTATGGCTACACCTTC,CASSKENPGGKYGYTF
TRBJ2-2,NA,TRBV19,NA,TGTGCCAGTAGTATTCCAACCGGGGAGCTGTTTTTT,CASSIPTGELFF
TRBJ2-3,NA,TRBV6-2/TRBV6-3,NA,TGTGCCAGCAGAAAGGACACAGATACGCAGTATTTT,CASRKDTDTQYF
TRBJ2-5,NA,TRBV20-1,TRBD2,TGCAGTGCTGGACCCCCCAGCGGGACTAAGACCCAGTACTTC,CSAGPPSGTKTQYF
TRBJ2-7,NA,TRBV18,NA,TGTGCCAGCTCACCACCTACCTCCTACGAGCAGTACTTC,CASSPPTSYEQYF
TRBJ1-1,NA,TRBV6-6,NA,TGTGCCAGCAGTTACCTGCAGATGAACACTGAAGCTTTCTTT,CASSYLQMNTEAFF
TRBJ2-7,NA,TRBV20-1,NA,TGCAGTGCTAGCCAGGGTATCTACGAGCAGTACTTC,CSASQGIYEQYF
TRBJ2-2,NA,TRBV9,NA,TGTGCCAGCAGCCCTGGGGGGGCATCGAACACCGGGGAGCTGTTTTTT,CASSPGGASNTGELFF
TRBJ2-1,NA,TRBV15,NA,TGTGCCACCAGTGGGGCAGAATACAATGAGCAGTTCTTC,CATSGAEYNEQFF
TRBJ1-6,once,TRBV3-1,NA,TGTGCCAGCAGCCAAGTCCCCAGTTCACCCCTCCACTTT,CASSQVPSSPLHF
TRBJ2-1,NA,TRBV7-2,TRBD2,TGTGCCAGCAGCACCGGACTAGCGGGAGGCAATGAGCAGTTCTTC,CASSTGLAGGNEQFF
TRBJ1-5,NA,TRBV7-9,NA,TGTGCCACCCACCCCTGGAATAGCAATCAGCCCCAGCATTTT,CATHPWNSNQPQHF
TRBJ2-7,NA,TRBV3-1,NA,TGTGCCAGCAGCCAAGAACCAACCTACGAGCAGTACTTC,CASSQEPTYEQYF
TRBJ2-7,NA,TRBV20-1,TRBD2,TGCAGTGCTAGAAGCCTAGCGGGGGACGCCTACGAGCAGTACTTC,CSARSLAGDAYEQYF
TRBJ1-2,NA,TRBV3-1,NA,TGTGCCAGCAGCCAAGCCAGATATGGCTACACCTTC,CASSQARYGYTF
TRBJ1-1,once,TRBV28,NA,TGTGCCAGCAGTTTAAGAGGGCCGCTCATGAACACTGAAGCTTTCTTT,CASSLRGPLMNTEAFF
TRBJ1-2,once,TRBV28,NA,TGTGCCAGCAGTTCGGGCTTATTTCACACCTTC,CASSSGLFHTF
TRBJ1-2,NA,TRBV6-6,NA,TGTGCCAGCAGTTTCATGGGGGAGTTTTACTATGGCTACACCTTC,CASSFMGEFYYGYTF
TRBJ2-1,NA,TRBV20-1,TRBD2,TGCAGTGCTAGAGAAATAGCGGGGTTCTACAATGAGCAGTTCTTC,CSAREIAGFYNEQFF
TRBJ2-2,NA,TRBV5-1,NA,TGCGCCAGCAGCTTGGTGCCCGCCGGGACGGTAAACACCGGGGAGCTGTTTTTT,CASSLVPAGTVNTGELFF
TRBJ1-1,NA,TRBV7-2,NA,TGTGCCAGCAGCCATGACGGGAACACTGAAGCTTTCTTT,CASSHDGNTEAFF
TRBJ2-2,NA,TRBV5-1,NA,TGCGCCAGCAGCTTGACCCGAACAGGGAGTCCCGGGGAGCTGTTTTTT,CASSLTRTGSPGELFF
TRBJ1-1,NA,TRBV20-1,NA,TGCAGTGCTAGAGATCAAAGGGGCACTGAAGCTTTCTTT,CSARDQRGTEAFF
TRBJ2-6,NA,TRBV19,NA,TGTGCCAGTAGTATAGAGGCCGGGGGAAGACTCTCTGGGGCCAACGTCCTGACTTTC,CASSIEAGGRLSGANVLTF
TRBJ2-3,NA,TRBV29-1,NA,TGCAGCGTCACCGGGACCCCCCGAGCAGATACGCAGTATTTT,CSVTGTPRADTQYF
TRBJ2-1,NA,TRBV4-3,TRBD2,TGCGCCAGCAGCCAAGATCTAGTAGCGGGAGGGCCATCGCGCGGGGGTGAGCAGTTCTTC,CASSQDLVAGGPSRGGEQFF
TRBJ2-7,NA,TRBV18,TRBD1,TGTGCCAGCTCACCCGATAGACAGGGTGGCTACGAGCAGTACTTC,CASSPDRQGGYEQYF
TRBJ1-2,NA,TRBV5-1,TRBD1,TGCGCCAGCAGCATGGGACAGGGCTATGTTGGCTACACCTTC,CASSMGQGYVGYTF
TRBJ2-7,NA,TRBV6-2/TRBV6-3,NA,TGTGCCAGCAGCAGACCCGACTCCTTAAGCTCCTACGAGCAGTACTTC,CASSRPDSLSSYEQYF